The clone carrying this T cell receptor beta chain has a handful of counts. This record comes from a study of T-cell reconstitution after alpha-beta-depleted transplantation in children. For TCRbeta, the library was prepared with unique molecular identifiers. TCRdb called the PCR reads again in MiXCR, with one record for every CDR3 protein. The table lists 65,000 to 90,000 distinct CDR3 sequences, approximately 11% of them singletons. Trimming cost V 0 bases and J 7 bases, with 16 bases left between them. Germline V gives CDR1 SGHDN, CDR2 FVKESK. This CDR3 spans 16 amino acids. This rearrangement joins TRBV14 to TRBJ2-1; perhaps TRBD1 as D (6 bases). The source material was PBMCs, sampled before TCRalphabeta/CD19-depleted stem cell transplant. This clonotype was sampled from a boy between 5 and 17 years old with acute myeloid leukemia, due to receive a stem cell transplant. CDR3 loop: CASSQDGTGPWNEQFF. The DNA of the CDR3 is TGTGCCAGCAGCCAAGATGGAACAGGGCCGTGGAATGAGCAGTTCTTC.